The T cell receptor (beta chain) under discussion was sequenced for a study of cytomegalovirus exposure and HLA in healthy donors. This clone was found a few times. What it binds is unknown. The CDR3 sequence is 18 residues long. Per the germline V gene, CDR1 is SGHKS and CDR2 is YYEKEE (reference sequence). Trimming removed 2 bases from V and 0 bases from J, with 21 bases in between. Findings and limits, study-wide: With high specificity and sensitivity, the classifier reportedly diagnosed cytomegalovirus status. According to a later analysis, donors in an Asian-associated ancestry cluster reportedly had fewer N-insertions than the approximately 730-donor mean. Roughly uniform sequencing depth across donors was assumed, possibly incorrectly.

These donors counted as nominally healthy when sampled, but unrecorded immune exposures were likely. The PCR employed 60 Vbeta primers together with 13 Jbeta primers. This table comes from immunoSEQ multiplex PCR, and its TCRdb copy is limited to in-frame clones, with some not included. The table records 150,000 to 200,000 clones, 75% to 85% of them present only once. The chain is built from TRBV5-5 and TRBJ2-7; D possibly corresponds to TRBD2 (6 bases). Sequenced: PBMCs. This clonotype originated in a male donor in good health and CMV-seropositive. This CDR3 reads CASSFNPKMASASYEQYF. As DNA, the CDR3 is TGTGCCAGCAGCTTCAACCCCAAGATGGCTAGCGCCTCCTACGAGCAGTACTTC.